This T cell receptor (beta chain) derives from a study of T cells in Graves' hyperthyroidism and ophthalmopathy. Study conclusions and caveats: Clonotypes that were expanded in thyroid above 0.001 mostly appeared in blood too.

The CDR3 has 14 amino acids. With 3 bases clipped from V and 6 bases from J, the junction kept 7 bases outside the gene matches. Germline V lookup: CDR1 MNHEY, CDR2 SMNVEV (reference sequence). This clonotype was counted only a few times. Its target is unknown. Amplification targeted TCR beta CDR3 regions from RNA transcripts. HTBI primers drove first-round RT-PCR of the TCR CDR3. TCRdb processed the multiplex PCR reads anew with MiXCR; each CDR3 protein has one entry. The data show 600,000 to 650,000 distinct CDR3 sequences, 15% to 20% seen once. This clonotype originated in a woman aged 25 to 39 with Graves' hyperthyroidism. V is TRBV27 and J is TRBJ2-7, with TRBD1 matching over 8 bases. The material sequenced was blood. The CDR3 sequence is CASSFVGQGTEQYF. For the CDR3, the DNA is TGTGCCAGCAGTTTTGTTGGACAGGGCACCGAGCAGTACTTC.